This T cell receptor beta chain derives from a study of blood T cell repertoires in COVID-19. Study at large: Samples taken during acute and convalescent COVID-19 were collected in the United States, Italy and Spain. In each case, the material was cDNA or gDNA derived from T cells, B-cell-depleted T cells, or PBMCs.

Sequenced by immunoSEQ multiplex PCR; TCRdb stores in-frame clones only, minus some. The top ten clones hold less than 1.2% of a sample with more than 350,000 clones, around 87% of them seen once. Cohort placement rested on clinical history that participants reported themselves. CDR3 length equals 15 residues. V lost 7 bases, J lost 6 bases, and 10 bases stayed unmatched. From germline, CDR1 is LNHDA and CDR2 SQIVND (reference sequence). This receptor was taken from a man between 18 and 35 years old who had recovered from COVID-19. The sample was PBMCs or T cells enriched from blood (not recorded which). The rearrangement uses TRBV19 and TRBJ2-7; TRBD1 aligns across 12 bases. CDR3 bases: TGTGCCAGTACTGCGCCGGGACAGGGGGCTGGCGAGCAGTACTTC. It encodes CASTAPGQGAGEQYF.